This T cell receptor beta chain was captured in a study of cytomegalovirus exposure and HLA in healthy donors. Turning to the study itself: The roughly 120 million unique TCR beta sequences, from about 170 million T cells, were found by an earlier analysis. Early on, a data release was issued that held 80 million or so unique TCRs from HLA-typed donors.

The PCR made use of 60 Vbeta and 13 Jbeta primers. The method was immunoSEQ multiplex PCR; TCRdb's version includes in-frame clones alone and lacks a portion of them. The sample shows about 180,000 clones, about 79% of them seen only once. Whole-study results and caveats: Another analysis was done later, and it associated more than 15,000 TCR beta sequences with HLA alleles at 0.05 false discovery rate.

The CDR3 extends over 13 amino acids. In germline, CDR1 is GTSNPN, CDR2 SVGIG (reference sequence). J gave up 4 bases and V 6 bases, and 6 bases lay outside the gene matches. Concerning this clone: What it recognizes is unknown.

The chain recombines TRBV30 with TRBJ2-5; 9 bases fit TRBD2. The clonotype originates from a man aged 18 to 35 in good health and CMV-seronegative. The specimen was PBMCs. The CDR3 DNA follows: TGTGCCTGTGATAGCGGGAGTTTAGAGACCCAGTACTTC. Translation: CACDSGSLETQYF. The full variable domain, in which reference TRBV30 and TRBJ2-5 provide the parts outside the CDR3, is SQTIHQWPATLVQPVGSPLSLECTVEGTSNPNLYWYRQAAGRGLQLLFYSVGIGQISSEVPQNLSASRPQDRQFILSSKKLLLSDSGFYLCACDSGSLETQYFGPGTRLLVL.